What follows are 28 T cell receptor beta chains derived from one specimen sequenced in a study of T cell responses to AZD1222 COVID-19 vaccine. Sequencing used immunoSEQ multiplex PCR; TCRdb keeps in-frame clones, though not all of them. The sample lists around 130,000 clones; 89% were seen once. This specimen was peripheral blood, taken 28 days after the second AZD1222 dose. The receptors shown here come from an adult who received the AZD1222 COVID-19 vaccine.

This chain connects TRBV29-1 to TRBJ1-5; D is unclear. Trimming left V 5 bases short and J 6 bases short, with 17 bases between. From germline, CDR1 is SQVTM and CDR2 ANQGSEA. The CDR3 covers 14 residues. The CDR3 sequence: CSVYDGNWGQPQHF. Here the CDR3 DNA reads TGCAGCGTTTACGACGGGAACTGGGGTCAGCCCCAGCATTTT.

This rearrangement joins TRBV18 to TRBJ1-6; D unclear. CDR3 size: 13 residues. Trimming removed 2 bases from V and 6 bases from J, with 5 bases in between. In germline, CDR1 is KGHSH, CDR2 LQKENI. CDR3 nucleotide sequence: TGTGCCAGCTCACCAGCCAGTAATTCACCCCTCCACTTT. Translation gives CASSPASNSPLHF.

The chain links TRBV6-2 or TRBV6-3 to TRBJ2-7, with TRBD2 matching 9 bases. The V and J ends lost 4 bases and 0 bases, in that order; junction bases with no gene match: 4. Germline CDR1 MNHEY, CDR2 SVGEGT. CDR3 length equals 15 residues. In DNA form, the CDR3 reads TGTGCCAGCAGTTCCGCGGGGGGGAACTCCTACGAGCAGTACTTC. Encoded protein: CASSSAGGNSYEQYF.

V gene TRBV5-1 combines with J gene TRBJ2-5, with 9 bases that match TRBD1. Trimming removed 3 bases from V and 5 bases from J; junction bases left unmatched: 8. In germline, CDR1 is SGHRS, CDR2 YFSETQ. This CDR3 comprises 15 residues. In nucleotides, the CDR3 is TGCGCCAGCAGCTGGGCGGGACAGGGTGGTGAGACCCAGTACTTC. It yields the protein CASSWAGQGGETQYF.

In its sample, this clone was seen once. The chain employs TRBV7-2 and TRBJ2-1; TRBD1 might be the D (5 bases). The V gene's germline CDR1 is SGHTA and CDR2 FQGNSA. The V end lost 2 bases, the J end lost 0 bases, and 14 bases lay between the germline ends. The CDR3 contains 17 residues. CDR3 amino acids: CASSLLPTGSSYNEQFF. The CDR3 DNA sequence: TGTGCCAGCAGCTTACTGCCTACAGGAAGCTCCTACAATGAGCAGTTCTTC.

The J gene is TRBJ2-2, the V gene TRBV5-1, with 8 positions matching TRBD1. The CDR3 runs to 14 residues. Germline CDR1 reads SGHRS; CDR2 reads YFSETQ. Trimming removed 5 bases from V and 3 bases from J; junction bases left unmatched: 3. CDR3 region: CASRPGQDTGELFF. DNA for the CDR3: TGCGCCAGCAGGCCGGGACAGGACACCGGGGAGCTGTTTTTT.

The chain links TRBV7-8 to TRBJ1-5, with a possible D match to TRBD1 (5 bases). V was pared by 2 bases and J by 7 bases, with 12 bases between. CDR3 size: 14 residues. Germline-derived CDR1 and CDR2 are SGHVS and FQNEAQ. The CDR3 loop is CASSLQGKEQPQHF. CDR3 coding DNA: TGTGCCAGCAGCTTACAGGGAAAGGAACAGCCCCAGCATTTT. The full variable domain, rest sourced from reference TRBV7-8 and TRBJ1-5, is GAGVSQSPRYKVAKRGQDVALRCDPISGHVSLFWYQQALGQGPEFLTYFQNEAQLDKSGLPSDRFFAERPEGSVSTLKIQRTQQEDSAVYLCASSLQGKEQPQHFGDGTRLSIL.

The chain uses TRBV5-1 and TRBJ1-6, with D perhaps TRBD1 (6 bases). Germline-derived CDR1 and CDR2 are SGHRS and YFSETQ. This CDR3 spans 16 amino acids. V was cut by 3 bases and J by 7 bases, with 17 bases left in between. The CDR3 is CASSYNLGDKNSPLHF. CDR3 nucleotide sequence: TGCGCCAGCAGCTATAACTTGGGGGACAAGAATTCACCCCTCCACTTT.

The chain carries TRBV5-1 and TRBJ2-2, with TRBD1 as a possible D gene (6 bases). Germline V CDR1 and CDR2: SGHRS, YFSETQ. The CDR3 totals 14 residues. Trimming cost V 4 bases and J 1 base, with 8 bases left between them. In DNA, the CDR3 is TGCGCCAGCAGCCAGGGACAGAACACCGGGGAGCTGTTTTTT. Translated: CASSQGQNTGELFF.

This chain links TRBV12-3 or TRBV12-4 with TRBJ2-5; D unresolved. Trimming cost V 8 bases and J 0 bases, with 7 bases left between them. The CDR3 consists of 12 residues. This CDR3 is CASSGNQETQYF. The CDR3 coding sequence is TGTGCCAGCTCGGGCAACCAAGAGACCCAGTACTTC.

This clone has a handful of counts. CDR3 sequence: CASSTRTGGYEQYF. As DNA, the CDR3 is TGTGCCAGCAGCACCCGGACAGGGGGCTACGAGCAGTACTTC. V is TRBV21-1 and J is TRBJ2-7; TRBD1 is the table's D call and was not checked against the DNA. TRBV21-1 is shown as a pseudogene. CDR3 length equals 14 residues.

The genes are TRBV4-2 and TRBJ1-5; D remains ambiguous. V lost 1 base and J 2 bases, leaving 9 bases between the germline ends. Germline values: CDR1 LGHNA, CDR2 YNFKEQ. The CDR3 consists of 15 residues. The DNA of the CDR3 is TGTGCCAGCAGCCAAGGCAGTATCGGCAATCAGCCCCAGCATTTT. Translating it yields CASSQGSIGNQPQHF.

V and J are TRBV30 and TRBJ2-7; D is unclear. V was cut by 1 base and J by 0 bases, with 13 bases left in between. Germline CDR1 reads GTSNPN; CDR2 reads SVGIG (reference sequence). CDR3 length equals 15 residues. The CDR3: CAWSGPSSYSYEQYF. Here the CDR3 DNA reads TGTGCCTGGAGTGGACCGTCCAGCTACTCCTACGAGCAGTACTTC.

This chain uses TRBV7-9 with TRBJ1-1; a possible D gene is TRBD1 (5 bases). The CDR3 has 15 residues. V was pared by 0 bases and J by 5 bases, with 13 bases between. In germline, CDR1 is SEHNR, CDR2 FQNEAQ (reference sequence). Here the CDR3 DNA reads TGTGCCAGCAGCTTAGCGGGACGGACGAGAACTGAAGCTTTCTTT. Its translation is CASSLAGRTRTEAFF.

Notes on this clone: The same CDR3 can be traced to other DNA sequences in this sample. This chain connects TRBV3-1 (or the pseudogene TRBV3-2) to TRBJ1-5, with D perhaps TRBD1 (5 bases). V lost 6 bases, J lost 4 bases, and 13 bases lay in between. In germline, CDR1 is LGHDT, CDR2 YNNKEL (reference sequence). This CDR3 has 14 amino acids. CDR3 loop: CASSGGRGNQPQHF. The CDR3 region has the DNA TGTGCCAGCAGTGGCGGTCGGGGGAATCAGCCCCAGCATTTT.

This clone was observed once. The chain recombines TRBV11-3 with TRBJ2-5, with D possibly being TRBD1 (5 bases). CDR1 is SGHNT, CDR2 YENEEA, per germline. The length of the CDR3 is 15 residues. V was clipped by 5 bases and J by 2 bases, with 15 bases between them. The CDR3 region has the DNA TGTGCCAGCAGCCCCACCGGACACTCACAAGAGACCCAGTACTTC. Protein: CASSPTGHSQETQYF.

The chain uses TRBV9 and TRBJ2-3; no clear D. Germline V gene data show CDR1 as SGDLS and CDR2 as YYNGEE. V was pared by 0 bases and J by 4 bases, with 12 bases between. The CDR3 is 15 amino acids. CDR3 in DNA: TGTGCCAGCAGCGTAGAAGGCTTCAACGCAGATACGCAGTATTTT. Its protein is CASSVEGFNADTQYF.

The V call is TRBV27, the J call TRBJ1-6, with D uncertain. Per the germline V gene, CDR1 is MNHEY and CDR2 is SMNVEV (reference sequence). The CDR3 consists of 15 residues. V lost 1 base and J lost 5, with 9 bases in between. The CDR3 region has the DNA TGTGCCAGCAGTTTATTTGGGCGGAATAATTCACCCCTCCACTTT. This encodes CASSLFGRNNSPLHF.

The CDR3 region is CAISPTSGRGTDTQYF. The CDR3 bases are TGTGCCATCAGCCCGACTAGCGGGAGAGGTACAGATACGCAGTATTTT. This sequence joins TRBV10-3 and TRBJ2-3; 12 bases match TRBD2. The CDR3 runs 16 residues. CDR1 is ENHRY and CDR2 is SYGVKD in the germline V gene. With 6 bases clipped from V and 3 bases from J, the junction kept 7 bases outside the gene matches.

The chain is built from TRBV2 and TRBJ2-6, with D unresolved. Trimming removed 1 base at V and 2 bases at J, with 3 bases between. CDR1 is SNHLY and CDR2 is FYNNEI in the germline V gene. The CDR3 is 14 amino acids. DNA of the CDR3: TGTGCCAGCAGTGAAGTTACTGGGGCCAACGTCCTGACTTTC. Its protein product is CASSEVTGANVLTF.

This clone was detected only once. The chain links TRBV9 to TRBJ1-3; D ambiguous. V lost 2 bases and J lost 3, with 9 bases in between. Germline V gene data show CDR1 as SGDLS and CDR2 as YYNGEE. This CDR3 comprises 14 residues. The DNA of the CDR3 is TGTGCCAGCAGCGTGATAAGTAGTGGAAACACCATATATTTT. It yields the protein CASSVISSGNTIYF.

This chain connects TRBV18 to TRBJ1-3; D unresolved. This CDR3 is built from 16 residues. Germline V CDR1 and CDR2: KGHSH, LQKENI. V dropped 0 bases and J dropped 1 base, with 10 bases sitting between them. The CDR3 DNA follows: TGTGCCAGCTCACCACCGGGCAGCCCGTCTGGAAACACCATATATTTT. Its translation is CASSPPGSPSGNTIYF.

The rearrangement links TRBV13 to TRBJ1-3; D is undetermined. Germline CDR1 reads PRHDT; CDR2 reads FYEKMQ (reference sequence). The CDR3 runs 15 residues. Trimming left V 5 bases short and J 2 bases short, with 13 bases between. CDR3 protein: CASSRPGRTGNTIYF. In DNA, the CDR3 is TGTGCCAGCAGCCGCCCTGGGAGGACTGGAAACACCATATATTTT.

V gene TRBV5-1 combines with J gene TRBJ1-5; D perhaps matches TRBD1 (5 bases). The CDR3 totals 18 residues. V lost 4 bases and J lost 0, with 20 bases in between. Germline-derived CDR1 and CDR2 are SGHRS and YFSETQ. In DNA form, the CDR3 reads TGCGCCAGCAGCCCGGGACTAATGGGGCCTAATAGCAATCAGCCCCAGCATTTT. Encoded protein: CASSPGLMGPNSNQPQHF.

This clone was seen only once. The V call is TRBV10-2, the J call TRBJ2-1, with D uncertain. Germline V lookup: CDR1 WSHSY, CDR2 SAAADI. Trimming removed 2 bases at V and 12 bases at J, with 11 bases between. This CDR3 is 12 amino acids long. CDR3 region: CASSETASWQFF. CDR3 DNA sequence: TGCGCCAGCAGTGAGACGGCATCGTGGCAGTTCTTC.

Judged by abundance, this clone is medium-sized (0.01 to 0.1%). The V gene is TRBV30, the J gene TRBJ2-5; 9 bases map to TRBD1. V gave up 2 bases and J gave up 4 bases; unmatched junction bases: 5. Germline CDR1 is GTSNPN and CDR2 is SVGIG (reference sequence). The CDR3 is 14 amino acids. The DNA of the CDR3 is TGTGCCTGGAGTATAGGGACAGGGAGAGAGACCCAGTACTTC. Protein sequence: CAWSIGTGRETQYF.

The rearrangement joins TRBV9 to TRBJ1-3, with 7 bases identical to TRBD1. The CDR3 is 18 amino acids. CDR1 is SGDLS, CDR2 YYNGEE, per germline. V shed 1 base and J 0 bases; nucleotides not matched to a gene: 10. The CDR3 sequence is CASSVTRDSFGSGNTIYF. CDR3 DNA: TGTGCCAGCAGCGTAACTAGGGACAGTTTTGGCTCTGGAAACACCATATATTTT.

This chain connects TRBV3-1 (or the pseudogene TRBV3-2) to TRBJ2-2; weak D call: TRBD2 (6 bases). Between the trimmed V and J ends, which lost 4 bases and 4 bases, there was a span of 13 bases. The V gene's germline CDR1 is LGHDT and CDR2 YNNKEL (reference sequence). CDR3 length: 15 amino acids. DNA of the CDR3: TGTGCCAGCAGCCTAGGAATGGGGGGCACCGGGGAGCTGTTTTTT. Protein product: CASSLGMGGTGELFF.